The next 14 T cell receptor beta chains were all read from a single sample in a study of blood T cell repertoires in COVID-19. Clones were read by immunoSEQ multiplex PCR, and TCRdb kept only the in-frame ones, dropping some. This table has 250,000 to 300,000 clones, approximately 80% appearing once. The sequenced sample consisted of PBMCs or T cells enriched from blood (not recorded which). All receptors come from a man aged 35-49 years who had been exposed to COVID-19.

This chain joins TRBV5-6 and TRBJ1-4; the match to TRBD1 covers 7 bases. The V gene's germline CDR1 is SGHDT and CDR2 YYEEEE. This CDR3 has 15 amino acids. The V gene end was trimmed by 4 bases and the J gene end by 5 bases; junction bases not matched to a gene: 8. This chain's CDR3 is CASSKRGTVNEKLFF. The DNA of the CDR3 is TGTGCCAGCAGCAAGAGGGGGACAGTGAATGAAAAACTGTTTTTT.

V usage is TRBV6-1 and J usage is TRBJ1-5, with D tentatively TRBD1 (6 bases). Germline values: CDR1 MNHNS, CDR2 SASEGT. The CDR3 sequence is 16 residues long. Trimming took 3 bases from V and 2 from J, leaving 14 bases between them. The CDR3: CASSDLSGVGNQPQHF. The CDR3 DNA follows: TGTGCCAGCAGTGATTTGTCAGGGGTTGGCAATCAGCCCCAGCATTTT.

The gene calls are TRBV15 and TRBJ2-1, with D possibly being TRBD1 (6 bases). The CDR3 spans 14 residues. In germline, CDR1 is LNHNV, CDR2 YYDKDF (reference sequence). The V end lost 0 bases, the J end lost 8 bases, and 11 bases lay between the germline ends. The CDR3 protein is CATSRDGRGDEQFF. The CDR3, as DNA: TGTGCCACCAGCAGAGACGGCAGGGGTGATGAGCAGTTCTTC.

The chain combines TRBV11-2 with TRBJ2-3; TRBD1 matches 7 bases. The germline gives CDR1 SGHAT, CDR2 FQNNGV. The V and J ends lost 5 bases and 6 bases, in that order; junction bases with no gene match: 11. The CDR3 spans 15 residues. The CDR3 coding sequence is TGTGCCAGCAGCCAAGGACAGGACCTGCTGGATACGCAGTATTTT. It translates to CASSQGQDLLDTQYF.

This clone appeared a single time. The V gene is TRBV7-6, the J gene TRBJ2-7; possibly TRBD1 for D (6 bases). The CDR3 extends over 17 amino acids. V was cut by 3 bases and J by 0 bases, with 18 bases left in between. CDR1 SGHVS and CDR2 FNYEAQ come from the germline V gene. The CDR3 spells CASSFQPDSSFSYEQYF. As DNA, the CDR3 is TGTGCCAGCAGCTTCCAACCGGACAGCTCATTCTCCTACGAGCAGTACTTC.

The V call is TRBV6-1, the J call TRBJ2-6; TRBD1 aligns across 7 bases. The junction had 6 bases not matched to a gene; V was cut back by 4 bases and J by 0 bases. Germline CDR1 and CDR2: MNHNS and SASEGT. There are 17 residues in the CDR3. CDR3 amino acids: CASSAFRGFSGANVLTF. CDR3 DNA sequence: TGTGCCAGCAGTGCCTTCAGGGGGTTCTCTGGGGCCAACGTCCTGACTTTC.

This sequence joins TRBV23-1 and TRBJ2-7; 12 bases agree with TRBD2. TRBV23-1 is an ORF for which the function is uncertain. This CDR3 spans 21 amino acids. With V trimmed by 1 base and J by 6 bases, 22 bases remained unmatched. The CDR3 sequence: CASSQCRGGLAGGSLSFEQYF. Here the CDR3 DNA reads TGCGCCAGCAGTCAATGTCGGGGCGGGCTAGCGGGAGGGTCCCTATCATTCGAGCAGTACTTC.

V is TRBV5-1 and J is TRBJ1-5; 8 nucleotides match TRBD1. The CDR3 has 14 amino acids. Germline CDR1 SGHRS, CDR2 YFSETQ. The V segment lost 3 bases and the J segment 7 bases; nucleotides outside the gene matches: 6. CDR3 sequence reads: CASSYGQGDQPQHF. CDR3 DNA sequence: TGCGCCAGCAGCTATGGACAGGGTGACCAGCCCCAGCATTTT.

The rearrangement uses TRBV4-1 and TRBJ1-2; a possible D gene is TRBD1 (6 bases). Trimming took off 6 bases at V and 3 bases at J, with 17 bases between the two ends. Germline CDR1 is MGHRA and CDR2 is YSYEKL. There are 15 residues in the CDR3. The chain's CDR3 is CASSGGENIYYGYTF. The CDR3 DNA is TGCGCCAGCAGTGGGGGCGAAAATATTTACTATGGCTACACCTTC.

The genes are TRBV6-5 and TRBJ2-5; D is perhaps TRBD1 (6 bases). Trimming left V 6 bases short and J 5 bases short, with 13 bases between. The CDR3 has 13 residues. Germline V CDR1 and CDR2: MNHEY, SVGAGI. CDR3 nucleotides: TGTGCCAGCAGAATACAGGGCGGGGAGACCCAGTACTTC. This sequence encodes CASRIQGGETQYF.

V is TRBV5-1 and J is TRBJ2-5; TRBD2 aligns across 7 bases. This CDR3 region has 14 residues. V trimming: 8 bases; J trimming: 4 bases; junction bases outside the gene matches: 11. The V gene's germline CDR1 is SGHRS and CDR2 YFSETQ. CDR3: CASEGDRGGETQYF. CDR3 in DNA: TGCGCCAGTGAAGGGGACCGCGGGGGAGAGACCCAGTACTTC. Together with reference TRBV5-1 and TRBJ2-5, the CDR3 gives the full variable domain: KAGVTQTPRYLIKTRGQQVTLSCSPISGHRSVSWYQQTPGQGLQFLFEYFSETQRNKGNFPGRFSGRQFSNSRSEMNVSTLELGDSALYLCASEGDRGGETQYFGPGTRLLVL.

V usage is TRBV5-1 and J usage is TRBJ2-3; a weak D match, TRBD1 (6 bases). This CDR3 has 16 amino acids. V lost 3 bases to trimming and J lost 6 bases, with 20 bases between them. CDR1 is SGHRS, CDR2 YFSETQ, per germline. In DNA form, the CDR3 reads TGCGCCAGCAGCTCCTCCAACACAGGGTGGTCGGATACGCAGTATTTT. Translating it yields CASSSSNTGWSDTQYF.

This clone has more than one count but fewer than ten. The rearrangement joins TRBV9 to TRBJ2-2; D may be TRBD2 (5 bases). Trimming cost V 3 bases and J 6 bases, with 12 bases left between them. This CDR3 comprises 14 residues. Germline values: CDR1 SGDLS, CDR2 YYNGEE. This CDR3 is CASSGTLRSGELFF. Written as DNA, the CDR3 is TGTGCCAGCAGCGGGACTCTCCGGTCCGGGGAGCTGTTTTTT.

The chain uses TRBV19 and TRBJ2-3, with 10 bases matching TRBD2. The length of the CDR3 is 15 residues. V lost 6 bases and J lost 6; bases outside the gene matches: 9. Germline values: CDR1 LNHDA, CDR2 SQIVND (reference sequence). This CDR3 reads CASRKPSGSIDTQYF. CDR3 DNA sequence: TGTGCCAGTAGGAAGCCTAGCGGGAGTATCGATACGCAGTATTTT.